The 3 T cell receptor beta chains reported below all come from one sample, sequenced in a study of T cells in localized non-small cell lung cancer. The protocol was immunoSEQ multiplex PCR, while the TCRdb copy is restricted to in-frame clones and leaves out a portion. The sample lists around 35,000 clones, roughly 93% occurring once. Material: peripheral blood, obtained before any cancer treatment. These receptors were obtained from a female donor of 60 years or more with stage I lung adenocarcinoma.

V gene TRBV30 combines with J gene TRBJ2-1; the match to TRBD2 covers 7 bases. Germline CDR1 GTSNPN, CDR2 SVGIG (reference sequence). The CDR3 totals 14 residues. The V gene end was trimmed by 1 base and the J gene end by 7 bases; junction bases not matched to a gene: 7. CDR3 loop: CAWSGGGSRNEQFF. The DNA of the CDR3 is TGTGCCTGGAGTGGTGGCGGGAGTCGGAATGAGCAGTTCTTC.

This chain uses TRBV9 with TRBJ2-4; possibly TRBD2 for D (5 bases). Germline CDR1 SGDLS, CDR2 YYNGEE. The CDR3 covers 13 residues. The V end lost 0 bases, the J end lost 7 bases, and 8 bases lay between the germline ends. In DNA form, the CDR3 reads TGTGCCAGCAGCGTAGGTGGGGAGAACATTCAGTACTTC. The encoded protein is CASSVGGENIQYF. The whole variable domain, filled in from reference TRBV9 and TRBJ2-4, reads DSGVTQTPKHLITATGQRVTLRCSPRSGDLSVYWYQQSLDQGLQFLIQYYNGEERAKGNILERFSAQQFPDLHSELNLSSLELGDSALYFCASSVGGENIQYFGAGTRLSVL.

V and J are TRBV19 and TRBJ1-5, with 7 bases that match TRBD1. Per the germline V gene, CDR1 is LNHDA and CDR2 is SQIVND (reference sequence). The CDR3 covers 17 residues. Trimming removed 9 bases from V and 7 bases from J; junction bases left unmatched: 21. Here the CDR3 DNA reads TGTGCCAGCACGAAGGAAGCAGCCGGGACAGTTGCCCAGCCCCAGCATTTT. It encodes CASTKEAAGTVAQPQHF.